A single sample is the source of the 27 T cell receptor beta chains below, sequenced in a study of T cell responses to AZD1222 COVID-19 vaccine. Method: immunoSEQ multiplex PCR; TCRdb's copy keeps in-frame clones and lacks some. Of fewer than 200,000 clones in the sample, 85% to 95% were seen once. The specimen was peripheral blood, collected on day 0 of AZD1222 vaccination. Receptors originate from an adult in good health.

The J gene is TRBJ2-5, the V gene TRBV18; D unclear. V gave up 3 bases and J gave up 1 base, with 6 bases separating them. The CDR3 has 13 amino acids. Germline CDR1 KGHSH, CDR2 LQKENI. The CDR3 reads CASSPKIQETQYF. CDR3 nucleotides: TGTGCCAGCTCACCCAAAATCCAAGAGACCCAGTACTTC.

This clone came up a few times. This sequence joins TRBV5-1 and TRBJ2-2; TRBD2 aligns across 8 bases. V was clipped by 3 bases and J by 5 bases; unmatched bases: 6. Germline CDR1 reads SGHRS; CDR2 reads YFSETQ. The CDR3 totals 15 residues. CDR3 nucleotides: TGCGCCAGCAGCTATAGCGGGGCCCATACCGGGGAGCTGTTTTTT. It specifies CASSYSGAHTGELFF.

This clone came up a few times. The J gene is TRBJ1-3, the V gene TRBV3-1 (or the pseudogene TRBV3-2); D gene unclear. Germline loops: CDR1 LGHDT, CDR2 YNNKEL (reference sequence). V was trimmed by 1 base and J by 3 bases, leaving 16 bases between them. The CDR3 spans 17 residues. CDR3 DNA: TGTGCCAGCAGCCAAGGAGCCGCGTCAGGCATTGGAAACACCATATATTTT. Amino acids: CASSQGAASGIGNTIYF.

V is TRBV9 and J is TRBJ1-2; 8 bases are shared with TRBD1. This CDR3 has 14 amino acids. Germline V CDR1 and CDR2: SGDLS, YYNGEE. Trimming cost V 0 bases and J 5 bases; bases outside gene matches: 3. DNA for the CDR3: TGTGCCAGCAGCGTAGGACGGACAGGGTATGGCTACACCTTC. It is translated as CASSVGRTGYGYTF.

This chain joins TRBV28 and TRBJ2-7; D unresolved. V was trimmed by 3 bases and J by 3 bases, leaving 3 bases between them. Germline V CDR1 and CDR2: MDHEN, SYDVKM. CDR3 size: 11 residues. The CDR3 protein is CASSLGYEQYF. The CDR3 coding sequence is TGTGCCAGCAGTTTGGGCTACGAGCAGTACTTC.

This chain uses TRBV6-1 with TRBJ2-4; weak D call: TRBD2 (7 bases). Germline V gene sequence: CDR1 MNHNS, CDR2 SASEGT. Trimming cost V 1 base and J 13 bases, with 17 bases left between them. The CDR3 consists of 14 residues. The CDR3 region has the DNA TGTGCCAGCAGTGAAGTGGGGGGCAGGGAGGGGCAGTACTTC. Its protein is CASSEVGGREGQYF.

The CDR3 reads CASSLSRGMAHEQYF. The DNA of the CDR3 is TGTGCCAGCAGCTTAAGTCGGGGGATGGCCCACGAGCAGTACTTC. The chain recombines TRBV7-9 with TRBJ2-7, with D tentatively TRBD2 (6 bases). CDR1 is SEHNR, CDR2 FQNEAQ, per germline (reference sequence). Deletions cut 2 bases from V and 5 bases from J, with 16 bases between. The CDR3 contains 15 residues.

The chain uses TRBV30 and TRBJ2-1; D uncertain. The CDR3 runs to 16 residues. V was trimmed by 0 bases and J by 2 bases, leaving 14 bases between them. The germline CDR1 and CDR2 sequences are GTSNPN and SVGIG (reference sequence). The CDR3: CAWSVQRQFTYNEQFF. CDR3 DNA sequence: TGTGCCTGGAGTGTACAAAGGCAGTTTACCTACAATGAGCAGTTCTTC. Drawing the rest from reference TRBV30 and TRBJ2-1, the complete variable domain is SQTIHQWPATLVQPVGSPLSLECTVEGTSNPNLYWYRQAAGRGLQLLFYSVGIGQISSEVPQNLSASRPQDRQFILSSKKLLLSDSGFYLCAWSVQRQFTYNEQFFGPGTRLTVL.

The chain combines TRBV30 with TRBJ2-7; 9 bases align to TRBD1. Looked up from germline, CDR1 is GTSNPN and CDR2 is SVGIG (reference sequence). The CDR3 is 12 amino acids. J was trimmed by 3 bases and V by 5 bases; bases with no gene match: 2. CDR3 loop: CAWGQGFYEQYF. The DNA of the CDR3 is TGTGCCTGGGGACAGGGGTTCTACGAGCAGTACTTC.

The chain is built from TRBV28 and TRBJ2-3; D is possibly TRBD1 or TRBD2 (6 bases each). CDR3 size: 13 residues. Trimming took off 7 bases at V and 1 base at J, with 9 bases between the two ends. Looked up from germline, CDR1 is MDHEN and CDR2 is SYDVKM. For the CDR3, the DNA is TGTGCCAGCACGGGGGCGGGCACAGATACGCAGTATTTT. Translation: CASTGAGTDTQYF.

The J gene is TRBJ1-2, the V gene TRBV28, with 8 bases lining up with TRBD1. CDR3 size: 13 residues. Germline V gene data show CDR1 as MDHEN and CDR2 as SYDVKM. V lost 6 bases and J lost 4; bases outside the gene matches: 4. The CDR3 here is CASRPGQAYGYTF. As DNA, the CDR3 is TGTGCCAGCAGACCGGGACAGGCCTATGGCTACACCTTC.

The J gene is TRBJ1-1, the V gene TRBV7-2, with D perhaps TRBD1 (6 bases). This CDR3 comprises 14 residues. V lost 1 base and J lost 6, with 12 bases in between. Germline V gene lookup returns CDR1 SGHTA and CDR2 FQGNSA. The CDR3 nucleotides are TGTGCCAGCAGCTTAGACAGGGCGAGGGCTGAAGCTTTCTTT. Amino acids: CASSLDRARAEAFF.

The V call is TRBV7-3, the J call TRBJ1-1, with D uncertain. Germline V gene lookup returns CDR1 SGHTA and CDR2 FQGTGA. CDR3 length: 13 amino acids. The V gene lost 5 bases and the J gene lost 6 bases, with 13 bases spanning the gap. CDR3 DNA: TGTGCCAGCAGCCTCACTCCCAGGTCTGAAGCTTTCTTT. Translated: CASSLTPRSEAFF.

The J gene is TRBJ2-3, the V gene TRBV7-9, with unresolved D. There are 13 residues in the CDR3. V was shortened by 1 base and J by 4 bases, with 6 bases between the two germline ends. Germline V gene lookup returns CDR1 SEHNR and CDR2 FQNEAQ (reference sequence). CDR3 coding DNA: TGTGCCAGCAGCTTAGTATATGCAGATACGCAGTATTTT. Translating gives CASSLVYADTQYF.

This chain connects TRBV5-1 to TRBJ2-3, with 8 bases that match TRBD2. The CDR3 contains 16 residues. The germline V gene has CDR1 SGHRS and CDR2 YFSETQ. J gave up 4 bases and V 2 bases, and 9 bases lay outside the gene matches. In DNA form, the CDR3 reads TGCGCCAGCAGCTTTGTGGGCGCGGGGGGCGCAGATACGCAGTATTTT. Translating gives CASSFVGAGGADTQYF.

Notes on this clone: This sample includes further DNA sequences coding for the same CDR3. In DNA, the CDR3 is TGCAGTGCTAGCGACAGGGATGGCTACACCTTC. Its translation: CSASDRDGYTF. This rearrangement joins TRBV20-1 to TRBJ1-2; TRBD1 matches at 7 bases. CDR1 is DFQATT, CDR2 SNEGSKA, per germline (reference sequence). V gave up 3 bases and J gave up 6 bases; unmatched junction bases: 1. The CDR3 is 11 amino acids.

The chain uses TRBV2 and TRBJ1-1; D perhaps matches TRBD1 (5 bases). The CDR3 runs 12 residues. V lost 2 bases and J 11 bases, leaving 12 bases between the germline ends. CDR1 SNHLY and CDR2 FYNNEI come from the germline V gene. The CDR3 region is CASSESGGWAFF. The CDR3 region has the DNA TGTGCCAGCAGTGAATCTGGGGGGTGGGCTTTCTTT.

The rearrangement joins TRBV27 to TRBJ1-6; D might be TRBD1 (5 bases). Per germline, CDR1 MNHEY and CDR2 SMNVEV (reference sequence). V was pared by 0 bases and J by 10 bases, with 10 bases between. CDR3 size: 14 residues. CDR3 nucleotides: TGTGCCAGCAGTTTATCAAGGGGACCCTCACCCCTCCACTTT. Translating it yields CASSLSRGPSPLHF.

The gene calls are TRBV5-6 and TRBJ1-2; a possible D gene is TRBD1 (5 bases). Germline V gene data show CDR1 as SGHDT and CDR2 as YYEEEE. Trimming stripped 3 bases from V and 5 bases from J, with 5 bases between. The CDR3 has 11 residues. The CDR3 DNA reads TGTGCCAGCAGCTGGGGGTATGGCTACACCTTC. It specifies CASSWGYGYTF.

The chain carries TRBV18 and TRBJ2-2, with D perhaps matching TRBD2 (5 bases). In germline, CDR1 is KGHSH, CDR2 LQKENI. The CDR3 length is 16 residues. The V end was cut by 0 bases, the J end by 4 bases, with 12 bases between. The CDR3 loop reads CASSPPAGGVTGELFF. The CDR3 DNA reads as TGTGCCAGCTCACCACCGGCAGGAGGAGTCACCGGGGAGCTGTTTTTT.

V gene TRBV6-5 combines with J gene TRBJ1-2, with a possible D match to TRBD1 (6 bases). The V gene's germline CDR1 is MNHEY and CDR2 SVGAGI. V gave up 2 bases and J gave up 0 bases, with 13 bases separating them. The CDR3 spans 16 residues. DNA of the CDR3: TGTGCCAGCAGTTACGTGGGGGCCGTTACTAACTATGGCTACACCTTC. Encoded protein: CASSYVGAVTNYGYTF.

The rearrangement links TRBV6-2 or TRBV6-3 to TRBJ1-5, with 11 positions matching TRBD1. The V gene end was trimmed by 6 bases and the J gene end by 1 base; junction bases not matched to a gene: 20. Germline values: CDR1 MNHEY, CDR2 SVGEGT. This CDR3 spans 21 amino acids. In DNA form, the CDR3 reads TGTGCCAGCAGCCGAAATACCCGGACAGGGGGCGCTTCCCTGAGCAATCAGCCCCAGCATTTT. Translation gives CASSRNTRTGGASLSNQPQHF.

The rearrangement links TRBV6-5 to TRBJ1-1, with D possibly being TRBD1 (6 bases). The CDR3 is 12 amino acids. V was trimmed by 2 bases and J by 7 bases, leaving 8 bases between them. Germline assignment: CDR1 MNHEY and CDR2 SVGAGI. The CDR3 reads CASSYGGREAFF. CDR3 nucleotide sequence: TGTGCCAGCAGTTACGGGGGCCGTGAAGCTTTCTTT.

The V call is TRBV7-2, the J call TRBJ1-6; the D gene is possibly TRBD1 (6 bases). There are 13 residues in the CDR3. Germline V gene lookup returns CDR1 SGHTA and CDR2 FQGNSA. The V and J ends lost 6 bases and 7 bases respectively, with 10 bases between them. The chain's CDR3 is CASRGGPNSPLHF. The CDR3 DNA is TGTGCCAGCAGGGGGGGCCCGAATTCACCCCTCCACTTT.

The V call is TRBV5-1, the J call TRBJ2-3; tentative D call: TRBD1 (6 bases). V lost 1 base and J 6 bases, leaving 21 bases between the germline ends. This CDR3 contains 17 residues. Looked up from germline, CDR1 is SGHRS and CDR2 is YFSETQ. This CDR3 reads CASSLPRTGMGTDTQYF. CDR3 bases: TGCGCCAGCAGCTTGCCGCGAACAGGGATGGGGACGGATACGCAGTATTTT.

The rearrangement links TRBV18 to TRBJ2-7; D may be TRBD1 (6 bases). The germline V and J ends were trimmed by 6 bases and 5 bases, with 23 bases remaining between them. The CDR3 totals 16 residues. Germline V gene lookup returns CDR1 KGHSH and CDR2 LQKENI. In nucleotides, the CDR3 is TGTGCCAGCTCGCAAGTTTCACCTGGCCAGGGGCACGAGCAGTACTTC. As protein: CASSQVSPGQGHEQYF.

The genes are TRBV7-9 and TRBJ2-2; no clear D gene. The V end lost 4 bases, the J end lost 2 bases, and 11 bases lay between the germline ends. CDR1 is SEHNR, CDR2 FQNEAQ, per germline (reference sequence). This CDR3 is built from 15 residues. The CDR3 spells CASSSVKSNTGELFF. The CDR3, as DNA: TGTGCCAGCAGCTCCGTTAAGTCCAACACCGGGGAGCTGTTTTTT.